The text below deals with one T cell receptor beta chain. Its antigen is not identified. The junction differs from germline at one of its ends, possibly a read error. The length of the CDR3 is 13 residues. Germline V gives CDR1 DFQATT, CDR2 SNEGSKA (reference sequence). As for treatment: approximately 9-day PBMC culture with coronavirus spike peptide pools or control peptides (ViraFEST assay). With peptide pools, ViraFEST first expanded antigen-specific T cells and afterwards sequenced their TCRs. The data are from a study of vaccination and CD4 T cells after COVID-19. For the study at large: Blood was drawn a median roughly 66 days post second dose, range 14 to 241.

Oncomine TCR Beta short-read sequencing was applied to DNA from cultured CD4+ T cells. TCRdb fed the PCR reads into MiXCR, producing one record per CDR3 protein. The sample has 15,000 to 20,000 distinct CDR3 sequences; about 40% are singletons. The source of this sequence is a human donor who had recovered from COVID-19. The source material was CD4+ T cells from blood, cultured in vitro. V usage is TRBV20-1 and J usage is TRBJ2-2; D not certain. The CDR3 nucleotides read TGCAGTGCTCCCTCACGGAACGCCGGGGAGCTGTTTTTT. This sequence encodes CSAPSRNAGELFF.